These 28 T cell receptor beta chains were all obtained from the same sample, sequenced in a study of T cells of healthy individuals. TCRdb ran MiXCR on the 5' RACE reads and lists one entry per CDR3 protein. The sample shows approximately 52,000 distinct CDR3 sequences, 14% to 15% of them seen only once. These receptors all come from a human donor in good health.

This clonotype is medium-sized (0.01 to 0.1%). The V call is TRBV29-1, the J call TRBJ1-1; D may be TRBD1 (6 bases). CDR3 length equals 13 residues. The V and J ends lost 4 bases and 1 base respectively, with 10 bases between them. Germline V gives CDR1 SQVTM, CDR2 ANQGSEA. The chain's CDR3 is CSVADSWNTEAFF. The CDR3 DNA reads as TGCAGCGTTGCGGACAGTTGGAACACTGAAGCTTTCTTT. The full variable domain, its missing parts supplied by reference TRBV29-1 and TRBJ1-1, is SAVISQKPSRDICQRGTSLTIQCQVDSQVTMMFWYRQQPGQSLTLIATANQGSEATYESGFVIDKFPISRPNLTFSTLTVSNMSPEDSSIYLCSVADSWNTEAFFGQGTRLTVV.

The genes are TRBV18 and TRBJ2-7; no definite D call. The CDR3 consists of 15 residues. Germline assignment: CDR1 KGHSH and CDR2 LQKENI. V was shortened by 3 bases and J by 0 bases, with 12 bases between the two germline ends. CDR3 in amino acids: CASSPGAASSYEQYF. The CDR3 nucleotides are TGTGCCAGCTCACCCGGAGCCGCAAGCTCCTACGAGCAGTACTTC.

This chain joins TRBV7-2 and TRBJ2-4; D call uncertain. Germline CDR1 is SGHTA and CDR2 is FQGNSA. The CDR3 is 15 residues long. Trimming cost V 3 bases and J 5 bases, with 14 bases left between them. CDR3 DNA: TGTGCCAGCAGCTTCGTAATCGGCCCCGAAAACATTCAGTACTTC. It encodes CASSFVIGPENIQYF.

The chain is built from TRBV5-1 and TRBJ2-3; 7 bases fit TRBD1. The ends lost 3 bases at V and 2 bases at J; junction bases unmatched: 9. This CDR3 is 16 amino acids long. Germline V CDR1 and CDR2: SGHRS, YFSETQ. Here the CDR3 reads CASSWGGQANTDTQYF. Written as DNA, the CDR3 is TGCGCCAGCAGCTGGGGCGGACAGGCCAACACAGATACGCAGTATTTT.

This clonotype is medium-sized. In DNA form, the CDR3 reads TGTGCCAGCAGCTTAATGGGGGGGCGGGGCACAGATACGCAGTATTTT. This gives the protein CASSLMGGRGTDTQYF. The rearrangement links TRBV7-3 to TRBJ2-3; tentatively, D is TRBD2 (7 bases). Trimming left V 1 base short and J 1 base short, with 12 bases between. Germline-derived CDR1 and CDR2 are SGHTA and FQGTGA. The CDR3 consists of 16 residues.

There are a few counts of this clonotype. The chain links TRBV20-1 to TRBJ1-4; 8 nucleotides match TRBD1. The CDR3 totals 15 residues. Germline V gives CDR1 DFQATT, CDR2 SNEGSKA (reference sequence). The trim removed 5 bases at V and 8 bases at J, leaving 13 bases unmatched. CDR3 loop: CSAEPRGRVPEKLFF. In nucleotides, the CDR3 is TGCAGTGCTGAGCCCAGGGGGCGCGTTCCCGAAAAACTGTTTTTT.

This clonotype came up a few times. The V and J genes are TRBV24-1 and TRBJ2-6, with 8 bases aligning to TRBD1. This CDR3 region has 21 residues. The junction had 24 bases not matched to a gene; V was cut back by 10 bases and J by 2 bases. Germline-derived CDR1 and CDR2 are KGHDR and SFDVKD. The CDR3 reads CATSDRELNRAPAAGANVLTF. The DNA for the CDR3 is TGTGCCACTTCGGACAGGGAACTAAATAGGGCCCCGGCCGCTGGGGCCAACGTCCTGACTTTC.

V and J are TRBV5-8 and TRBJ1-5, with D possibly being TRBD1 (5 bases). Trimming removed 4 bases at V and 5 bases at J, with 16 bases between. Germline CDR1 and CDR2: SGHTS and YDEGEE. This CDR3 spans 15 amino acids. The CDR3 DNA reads TGTGCCAGCAGCGGGGCGGCGGGCGTCTATCAGCCCCAGCATTTT. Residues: CASSGAAGVYQPQHF.

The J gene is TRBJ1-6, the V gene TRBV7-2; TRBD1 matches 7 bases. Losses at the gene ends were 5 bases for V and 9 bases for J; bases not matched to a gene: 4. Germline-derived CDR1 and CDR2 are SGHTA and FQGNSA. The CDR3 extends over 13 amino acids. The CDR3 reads CASSDRASSPLHF. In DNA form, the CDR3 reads TGTGCCAGCAGCGACAGGGCGAGTTCACCCCTCCACTTT.

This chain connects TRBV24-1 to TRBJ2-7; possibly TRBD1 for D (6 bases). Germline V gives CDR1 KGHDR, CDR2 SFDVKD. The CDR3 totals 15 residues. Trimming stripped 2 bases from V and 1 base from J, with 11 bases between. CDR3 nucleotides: TGTGCCACCAGTGATTACAGGGAAGGTTCCTACGAGCAGTACTTC. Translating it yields CATSDYREGSYEQYF.

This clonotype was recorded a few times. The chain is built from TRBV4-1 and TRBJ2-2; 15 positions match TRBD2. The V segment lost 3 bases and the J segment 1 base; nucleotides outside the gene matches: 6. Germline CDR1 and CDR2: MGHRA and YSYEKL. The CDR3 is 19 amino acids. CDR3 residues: CASSHQGLAGGMNTGELFF. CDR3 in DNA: TGCGCCAGCAGCCACCAGGGACTAGCGGGGGGCATGAACACCGGGGAGCTGTTTTTT.

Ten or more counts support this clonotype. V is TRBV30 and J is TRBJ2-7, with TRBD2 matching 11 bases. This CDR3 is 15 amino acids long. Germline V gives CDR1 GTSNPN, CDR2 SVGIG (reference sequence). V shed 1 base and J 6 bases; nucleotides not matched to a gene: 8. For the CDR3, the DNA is TGTGCCTGGAGTGGGGTACTAGCGGGAGCTGGCGAGCAGTACTTC. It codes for CAWSGVLAGAGEQYF.

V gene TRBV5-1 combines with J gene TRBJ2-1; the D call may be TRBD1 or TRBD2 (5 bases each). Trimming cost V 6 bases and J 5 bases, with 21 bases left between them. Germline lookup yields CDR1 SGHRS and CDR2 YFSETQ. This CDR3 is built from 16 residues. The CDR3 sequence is CASNILGERPNNEQFF. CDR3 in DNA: TGCGCCAGCAACATCCTGGGGGAACGGCCGAACAATGAGCAGTTCTTC.

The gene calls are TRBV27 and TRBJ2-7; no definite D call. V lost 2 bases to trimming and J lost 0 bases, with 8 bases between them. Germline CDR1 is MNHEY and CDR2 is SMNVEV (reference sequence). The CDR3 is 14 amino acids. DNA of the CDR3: TGTGCCAGCAGTTTAAACTACCTCTCCTACGAGCAGTACTTC. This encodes CASSLNYLSYEQYF.

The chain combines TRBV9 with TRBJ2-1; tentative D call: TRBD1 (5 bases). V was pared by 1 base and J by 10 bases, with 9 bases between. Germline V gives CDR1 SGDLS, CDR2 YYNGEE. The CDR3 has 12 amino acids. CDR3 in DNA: TGTGCCAGCAGCGTACCCAACAGGGAGCAGTTCTTC. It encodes CASSVPNREQFF.

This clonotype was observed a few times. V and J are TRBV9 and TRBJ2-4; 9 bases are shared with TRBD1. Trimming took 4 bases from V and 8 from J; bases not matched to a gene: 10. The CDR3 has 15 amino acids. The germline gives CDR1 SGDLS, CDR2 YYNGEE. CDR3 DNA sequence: TGTGCCAGCAGCCCCCAGACAGGGGGAAGCGACATTCAGTACTTC. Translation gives CASSPQTGGSDIQYF.

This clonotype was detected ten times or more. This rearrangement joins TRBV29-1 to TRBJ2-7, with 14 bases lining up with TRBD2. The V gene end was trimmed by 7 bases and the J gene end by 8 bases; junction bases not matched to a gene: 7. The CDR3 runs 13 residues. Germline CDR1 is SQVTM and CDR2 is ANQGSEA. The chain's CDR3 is CSAQTSGGAQQYF. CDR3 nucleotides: TGCAGCGCCCAGACTAGCGGGGGGGCCCAGCAGTACTTC.

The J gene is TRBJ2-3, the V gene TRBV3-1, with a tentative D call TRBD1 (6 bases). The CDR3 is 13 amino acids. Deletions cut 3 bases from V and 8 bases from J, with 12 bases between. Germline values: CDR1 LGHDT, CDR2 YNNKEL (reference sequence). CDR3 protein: CASSQRTDGTQYF. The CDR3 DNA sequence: TGTGCCAGCAGCCAGAGGACAGACGGTACGCAGTATTTT.

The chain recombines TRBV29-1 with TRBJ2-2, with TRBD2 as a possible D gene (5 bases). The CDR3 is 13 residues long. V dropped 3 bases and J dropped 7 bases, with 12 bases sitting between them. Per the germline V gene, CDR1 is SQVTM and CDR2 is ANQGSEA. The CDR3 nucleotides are TGCAGCGTTGATGAGGGATGGAGCGGGGAGCTGTTTTTT. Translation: CSVDEGWSGELFF.

This chain's CDR3 is CASSLLADSFSPDTQYF. In DNA, the CDR3 is TGTGCCAGCAGCCTCCTCGCGGACTCCTTCTCCCCAGATACGCAGTATTTT. V usage is TRBV27 and J usage is TRBJ2-3; D is possibly TRBD2 (5 bases). V was pared by 6 bases and J by 4 bases, with 23 bases between. Germline CDR1 and CDR2: MNHEY and SMNVEV (reference sequence). This CDR3 has 17 residues.

The CDR3 DNA reads TGTGCCAGCACCCTTGCGGAGAACACTGAAGCTTTCTTT. It codes for CASTLAENTEAFF. The rearrangement joins TRBV14 to TRBJ1-1; D call uncertain. From germline, CDR1 is SGHDN and CDR2 FVKESK. The V gene lost 7 bases and the J gene lost 1 base, with 10 bases spanning the gap. The CDR3 contains 13 residues.

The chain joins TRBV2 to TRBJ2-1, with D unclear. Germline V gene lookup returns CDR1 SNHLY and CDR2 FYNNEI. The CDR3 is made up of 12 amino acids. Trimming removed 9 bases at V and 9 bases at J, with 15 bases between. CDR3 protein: CASRYTRSEQFF. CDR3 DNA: TGTGCCAGTAGATATACCAGAAGTGAGCAGTTCTTC.

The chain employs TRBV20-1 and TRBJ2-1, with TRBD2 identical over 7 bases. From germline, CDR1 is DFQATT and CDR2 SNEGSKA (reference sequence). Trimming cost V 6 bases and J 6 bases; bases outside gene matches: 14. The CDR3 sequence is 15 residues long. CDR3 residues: CSAEAPGLRGNEQFF. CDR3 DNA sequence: TGCAGTGCCGAAGCCCCGGGACTAAGAGGCAATGAGCAGTTCTTC.

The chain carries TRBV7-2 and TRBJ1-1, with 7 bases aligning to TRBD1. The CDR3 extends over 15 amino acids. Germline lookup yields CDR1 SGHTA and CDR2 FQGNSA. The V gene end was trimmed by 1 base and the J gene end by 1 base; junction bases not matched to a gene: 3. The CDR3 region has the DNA TGTGCCAGCAGCTTAGAGGGGACAGCGAACACTGAAGCTTTCTTT. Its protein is CASSLEGTANTEAFF. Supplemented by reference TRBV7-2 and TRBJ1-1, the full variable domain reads GAGVSQSPSNKVTEKGKDVELRCDPISGHTALYWYRQSLGQGLEFLIYFQGNSAPDKSGLPSDRFSAERTGGSVSTLTIQRTQQEDSAVYLCASSLEGTANTEAFFGQGTRLTVV.

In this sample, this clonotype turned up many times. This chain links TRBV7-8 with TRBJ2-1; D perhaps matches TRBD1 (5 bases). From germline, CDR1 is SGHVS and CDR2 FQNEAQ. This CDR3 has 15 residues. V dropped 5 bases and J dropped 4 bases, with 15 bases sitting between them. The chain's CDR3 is CASSHTTDRYNEQFF. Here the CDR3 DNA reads TGTGCCAGCAGCCACACCACCGACAGATACAATGAGCAGTTCTTC.

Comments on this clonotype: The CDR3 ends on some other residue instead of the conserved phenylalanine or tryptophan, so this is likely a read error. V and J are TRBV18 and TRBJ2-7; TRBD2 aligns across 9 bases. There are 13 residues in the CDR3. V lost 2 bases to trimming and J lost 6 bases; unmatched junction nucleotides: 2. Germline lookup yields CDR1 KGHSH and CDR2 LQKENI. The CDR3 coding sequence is TGTGCCAGCTCACCATTGCGGGGGGGCGAGCAGTACTTA. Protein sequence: CASSPLRGGEQYL.

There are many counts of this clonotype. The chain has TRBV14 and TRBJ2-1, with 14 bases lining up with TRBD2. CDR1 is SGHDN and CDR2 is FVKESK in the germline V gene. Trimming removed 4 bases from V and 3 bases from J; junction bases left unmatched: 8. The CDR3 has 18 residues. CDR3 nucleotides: TGTGCCAGCAGCCCGCCGGGACTAGCGGGAGAGAGCTACAATGAGCAGTTCTTC. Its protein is CASSPPGLAGESYNEQFF.

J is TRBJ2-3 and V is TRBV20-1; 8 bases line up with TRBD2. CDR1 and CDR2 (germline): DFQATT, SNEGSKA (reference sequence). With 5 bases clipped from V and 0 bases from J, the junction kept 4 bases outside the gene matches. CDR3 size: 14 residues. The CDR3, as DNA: TGCAGTGCTTTAAGCGGGGGAAGCACAGATACGCAGTATTTT. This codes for CSALSGGSTDTQYF.